This T cell receptor beta chain was sequenced in a study of T cells after yellow fever vaccination. About the study: Where fractions had low cell numbers, libraries were prepared from them with the SMART-Seq v4 Ultra Low Input RNA kit. Study-wide findings and caveats: After the booster, 96% of CD4 and 75% to 90% of CD8 primary-response clones were re-detected.

CDR3 size: 17 residues. Trimming cost V 3 bases and J 4 bases, with 21 bases left between them. CDR1 and CDR2 from the germline V gene are SEHNR and FQNEAQ (reference sequence). TCRdb redid the calling of the 5' RACE reads with MiXCR, one entry per CDR3 protein. The sample has a few hundred thousand distinct CDR3 sequences; about 15% are singletons. A few counts support this clonotype. What it recognizes is unknown. The V gene is TRBV7-9, the J gene TRBJ1-2; weak D call: TRBD1 (6 bases). The sample here was PBMCs, taken around 5 days after the first yellow fever vaccination. This TCR was recovered from a man between 18 and 35 years old who received the YFV17D yellow fever vaccine. The CDR3 here is CASSLGLTTGRTYGYTF. CDR3 nucleotides: TGTGCCAGCAGCTTGGGGTTGACGACAGGACGAACCTATGGCTACACCTTC. The variable domain in full, completed from reference TRBV7-9 and TRBJ1-2, reads DTGVSQNPRHKITKRGQNVTFRCDPISEHNRLYWYRQTLGQGPEFLTYFQNEAQLEKSRLLSDRFSAERPKGSFSTLEIQRTEQGDSAMYLCASSLGLTTGRTYGYTFGSGTRLTVV.